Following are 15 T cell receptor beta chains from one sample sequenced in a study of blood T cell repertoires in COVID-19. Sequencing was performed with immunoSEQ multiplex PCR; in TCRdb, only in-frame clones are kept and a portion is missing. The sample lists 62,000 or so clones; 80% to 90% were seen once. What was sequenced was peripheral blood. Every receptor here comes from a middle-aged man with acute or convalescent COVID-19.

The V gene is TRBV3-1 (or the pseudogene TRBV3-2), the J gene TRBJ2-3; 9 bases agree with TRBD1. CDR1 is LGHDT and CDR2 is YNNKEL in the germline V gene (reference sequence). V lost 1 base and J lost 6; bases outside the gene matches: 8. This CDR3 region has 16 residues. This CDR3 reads CASSQALGTGSDTQYF. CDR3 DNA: TGTGCCAGCAGCCAAGCCCTCGGGACAGGGTCGGATACGCAGTATTTT.

The CDR3 is CASSTGTSGNEQFF. The CDR3 coding sequence is TGCGCCAGCAGCACTGGGACTAGTGGCAATGAGCAGTTCTTC. V gene TRBV5-1 combines with J gene TRBJ2-1, with 8 bases lining up with TRBD2. Germline V gene data show CDR1 as SGHRS and CDR2 as YFSETQ. The V gene end was trimmed by 4 bases and the J gene end by 6 bases; junction bases not matched to a gene: 6. This CDR3 contains 14 residues.

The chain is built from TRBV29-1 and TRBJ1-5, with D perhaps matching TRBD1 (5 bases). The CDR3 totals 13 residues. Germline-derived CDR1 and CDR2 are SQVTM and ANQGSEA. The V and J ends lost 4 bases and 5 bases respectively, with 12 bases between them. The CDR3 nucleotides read TGCAGCGTTGCTACAGGAAGCCATCAGCCCCAGCATTTT. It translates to CSVATGSHQPQHF.

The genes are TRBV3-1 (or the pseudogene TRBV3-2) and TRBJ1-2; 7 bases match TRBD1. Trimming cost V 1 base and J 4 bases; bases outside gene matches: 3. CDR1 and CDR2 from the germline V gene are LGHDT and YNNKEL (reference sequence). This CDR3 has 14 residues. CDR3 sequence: CASSQGQGTYGYTF. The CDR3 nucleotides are TGTGCCAGCAGCCAAGGACAGGGCACCTATGGCTACACCTTC.

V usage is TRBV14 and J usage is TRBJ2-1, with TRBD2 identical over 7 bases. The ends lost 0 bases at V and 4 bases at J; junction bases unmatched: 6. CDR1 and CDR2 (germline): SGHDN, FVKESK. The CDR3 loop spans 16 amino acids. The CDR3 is CASSQDRGSGYNEQFF. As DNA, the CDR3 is TGTGCCAGCAGCCAAGATCGCGGGAGCGGTTACAATGAGCAGTTCTTC. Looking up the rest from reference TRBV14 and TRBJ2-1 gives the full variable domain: EAGVTQFPSHSVIEKGQTVTLRCDPISGHDNLYWYRRVMGKEIKFLLHFVKESKQDESGMPNNRFLAERTGGTYSTLKVQPAELEDSGVYFCASSQDRGSGYNEQFFGPGTRLTVL.

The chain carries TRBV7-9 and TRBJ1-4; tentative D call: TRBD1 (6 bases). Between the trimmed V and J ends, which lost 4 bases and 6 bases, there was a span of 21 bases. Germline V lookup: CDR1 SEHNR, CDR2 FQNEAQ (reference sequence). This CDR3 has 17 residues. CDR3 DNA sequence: TGTGCCAGCAGCTCCCCGGCTCAGGGGCCAGGAGATGAAAAACTGTTTTTT. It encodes CASSSPAQGPGDEKLFF.

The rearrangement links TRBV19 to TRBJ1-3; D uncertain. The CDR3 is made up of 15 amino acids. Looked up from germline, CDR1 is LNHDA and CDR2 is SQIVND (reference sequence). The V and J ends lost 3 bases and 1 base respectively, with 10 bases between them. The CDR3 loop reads CASSMWPSSGNTIYF. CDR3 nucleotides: TGTGCCAGTAGTATGTGGCCGTCTTCTGGAAACACCATATATTTT. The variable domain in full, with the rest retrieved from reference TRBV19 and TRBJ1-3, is DGGITQSPKYLFRKEGQNVTLSCEQNLNHDAMYWYRQDPGQGLRLIYYSQIVNDFQKGDIAEGYSVSREKKESFPLTVTSAQKNPTAFYLCASSMWPSSGNTIYFGEGSWLTVV.

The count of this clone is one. This chain's CDR3 is CASSLGRYSNQPQHF. CDR3 sequence (DNA): TGTGCCAGCAGCTTGGGGAGATATAGCAATCAGCCCCAGCATTTT. The chain links TRBV5-6 to TRBJ1-5, with no clear D. V lost 0 bases to trimming and J lost 0 bases, with 7 bases between them. Germline V gene data show CDR1 as SGHDT and CDR2 as YYEEEE. This CDR3 is built from 15 residues.

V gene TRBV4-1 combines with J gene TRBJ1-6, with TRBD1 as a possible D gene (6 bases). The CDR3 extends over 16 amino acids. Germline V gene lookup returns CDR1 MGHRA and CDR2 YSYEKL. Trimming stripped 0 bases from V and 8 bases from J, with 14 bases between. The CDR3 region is CASSQDRGGIYSPLHF. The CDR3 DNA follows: TGCGCCAGCAGCCAAGATAGGGGGGGGATCTATTCACCCCTCCACTTT.

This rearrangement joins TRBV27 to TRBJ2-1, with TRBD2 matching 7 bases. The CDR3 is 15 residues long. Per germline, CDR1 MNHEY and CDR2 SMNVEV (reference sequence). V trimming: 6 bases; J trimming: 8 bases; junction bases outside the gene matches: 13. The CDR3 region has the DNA TGTGCCAGCAGCCTCGAGCGGGATTATGATTATGAGCAGTTCTTC. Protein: CASSLERDYDYEQFF.

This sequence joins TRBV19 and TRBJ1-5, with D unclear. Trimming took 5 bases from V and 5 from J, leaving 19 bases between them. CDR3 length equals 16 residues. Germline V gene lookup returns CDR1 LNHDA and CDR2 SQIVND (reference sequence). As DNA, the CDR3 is TGTGCCAGTAGTTTCTCCCAACTCGGCGGGGATCAGCCCCAGCATTTT. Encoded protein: CASSFSQLGGDQPQHF.

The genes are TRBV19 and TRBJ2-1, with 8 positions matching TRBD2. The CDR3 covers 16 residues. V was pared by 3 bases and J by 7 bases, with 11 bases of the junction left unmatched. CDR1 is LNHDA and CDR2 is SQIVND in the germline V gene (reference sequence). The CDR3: CASSMAGGRPVNEQFF. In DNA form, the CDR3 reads TGTGCCAGTAGTATGGCAGGCGGGAGGCCCGTTAATGAGCAGTTCTTC.

This CDR3 reads CASSRAGAGTQYF. The CDR3, as DNA: TGTGCCAGCAGCCGAGCGGGAGCCGGTACGCAGTATTTT. This chain links TRBV14 with TRBJ2-3; 8 bases are a match to TRBD2. Per the germline V gene, CDR1 is SGHDN and CDR2 is FVKESK. V dropped 4 bases and J dropped 8; count of bases not matched to a gene: 5. The CDR3 runs 13 residues.

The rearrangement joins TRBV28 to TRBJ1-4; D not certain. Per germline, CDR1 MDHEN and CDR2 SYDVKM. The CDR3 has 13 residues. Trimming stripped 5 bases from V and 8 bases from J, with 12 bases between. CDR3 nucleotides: TGTGCCAGCAGTCAAGGAGTATGGGAAAAACTGTTTTTT. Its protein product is CASSQGVWEKLFF. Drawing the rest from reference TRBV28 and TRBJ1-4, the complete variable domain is DVKVTQSSRYLVKRTGEKVFLECVQDMDHENMFWYRQDPGLGLRLIYFSYDVKMKEKGDIPEGYSVSREKKERFSLILESASTNQTSMYLCASSQGVWEKLFFGSGTQLSVL.

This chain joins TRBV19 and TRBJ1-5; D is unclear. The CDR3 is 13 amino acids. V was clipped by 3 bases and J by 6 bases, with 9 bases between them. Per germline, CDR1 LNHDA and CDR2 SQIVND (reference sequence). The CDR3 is CASSIWVAQPQHF. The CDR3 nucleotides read TGTGCCAGTAGTATCTGGGTAGCTCAGCCCCAGCATTTT.